These T cell receptor beta chains were read from a single sample in a study of shared clonotypes between healthy human individuals. The method was immunoSEQ multiplex PCR; TCRdb's version includes in-frame clones alone and lacks a portion of them. The profile shows approximately 810,000 clones, about 92% of them singletons. Sequencing used naive CD8+ T cells sorted from blood. The receptors come from a man younger than 40 in good health. Both conserved end residues are part of each CDR3. D genes are given only for firm matches. A clone size is listed for some rows: how often the clone was seen (once, few, many), or a class if it is expanded.

clone size: once; V gene: TRBV7-2; D gene: TRBD1; J gene: TRBJ2-5; CDR3 DNA: TGTGCCAGCAGCTTAGGTTCAGGGGGCCGTGAGACCCAGTACTTC; CDR3 protein: CASSLGSGGRETQYF
clone size: -; V gene: TRBV7-9; D gene: -; J gene: TRBJ2-2; CDR3 DNA: TGTGCCAGCAGCCCCCGTCTAGCAGAAGCCCCCGGGGAGCTGTTTTTT; CDR3 protein: CASSPRLAEAPGELFF
clone size: -; V gene: TRBV28; D gene: TRBD1; J gene: TRBJ2-2; CDR3 DNA: TGTGCCAGCAGTCATTTGGACAGGGGGCACTCCGGGGAGCTGTTTTTT; CDR3 protein: CASSHLDRGHSGELFF
clone size: -; V gene: TRBV7-9; D gene: -; J gene: TRBJ2-3; CDR3 DNA: TGTGCCAGCAGCCCTCCCTCGTCAGATACGCAGTATTTT; CDR3 protein: CASSPPSSDTQYF
clone size: -; V gene: TRBV9; D gene: -; J gene: TRBJ2-3; CDR3 DNA: TGTGCCAGCAGCGTAGGGCGGGGAGGCACAGATACGCAGTATTTT; CDR3 protein: CASSVGRGGTDTQYF
clone size: -; V gene: TRBV4-1; D gene: -; J gene: TRBJ1-1; CDR3 DNA: TGCGCCAGCAGCCCGGGACGGATGAACACTGAAGCTTTCTTT; CDR3 protein: CASSPGRMNTEAFF
clone size: -; V gene: TRBV29-1; D gene: -; J gene: TRBJ1-5; CDR3 DNA: TGCAGCGTTGTGGATGGTACCCAGCCCCAGCATTTT; CDR3 protein: CSVVDGTQPQHF
clone size: -; V gene: TRBV11-2; D gene: -; J gene: TRBJ1-1; CDR3 DNA: TGTGCCAGGAAGGGGGGGTCACTAAACACTGAAGCTTTCTTT; CDR3 protein: CARKGGSLNTEAFF
clone size: -; V gene: TRBV19; D gene: -; J gene: TRBJ2-6; CDR3 DNA: TGTGCCAGTAGTATCTCGGACTCTGGGGCCAACGTCCTGACTTTC; CDR3 protein: CASSISDSGANVLTF
clone size: -; V gene: TRBV2; D gene: TRBD2; J gene: TRBJ2-3; CDR3 DNA: TGTGCCAGCGGCGGACTAGAGACAGATACGCAGTATTTT; CDR3 protein: CASGGLETDTQYF
clone size: -; V gene: TRBV29-1; D gene: -; J gene: TRBJ2-2; CDR3 DNA: TGCAGCGTTGAGTTGAGGGGTCCCACGAACACCGGGGAGCTGTTTTTT; CDR3 protein: CSVELRGPTNTGELFF
clone size: -; V gene: TRBV6-1; D gene: -; J gene: TRBJ1-5; CDR3 DNA: TGTGCCAGCAGGAATACGGGCTCCAATCAGCCCCAGCATTTT; CDR3 protein: CASRNTGSNQPQHF
clone size: -; V gene: TRBV19; D gene: -; J gene: TRBJ2-3; CDR3 DNA: TGTGCCAGTAGTATAGATGCAGGGAACACAGATACGCAGTATTTT; CDR3 protein: CASSIDAGNTDTQYF
clone size: -; V gene: TRBV27; D gene: -; J gene: TRBJ2-3; CDR3 DNA: TGTGCCAGCAGAGAAACTAGCACAGATACGCAGTATTTT; CDR3 protein: CASRETSTDTQYF
clone size: -; V gene: TRBV10-3; D gene: TRBD1; J gene: TRBJ2-3; CDR3 DNA: TGTGCCATCAGTGAGGGCGGGACAGGGTTTTCAGATACGCAGTATTTT; CDR3 protein: CAISEGGTGFSDTQYF
clone size: once; V gene: TRBV19; D gene: -; J gene: TRBJ2-7; CDR3 DNA: TGTGCCAGTAGTATGGGACCCCGGGCGGAGCAGTACTTC; CDR3 protein: CASSMGPRAEQYF
clone size: -; V gene: TRBV27; D gene: TRBD1; J gene: TRBJ2-6; CDR3 DNA: TGTGCCAGCAGTTTCGGGACAGGGGTGGGGGCCAACGTCCTGACTTTC; CDR3 protein: CASSFGTGVGANVLTF
clone size: -; V gene: TRBV14; D gene: TRBD2; J gene: TRBJ2-7; CDR3 DNA: TGTGCCAGCAGCCAAGACGCGTCTAGCGGGCACTACGAGCAGTACTTC; CDR3 protein: CASSQDASSGHYEQYF
clone size: -; V gene: TRBV29-1; D gene: -; J gene: TRBJ1-1; CDR3 DNA: TGCAGCGTTGTGGAGGAGAACACTGAAGCTTTCTTT; CDR3 protein: CSVVEENTEAFF
clone size: -; V gene: TRBV19; D gene: -; J gene: TRBJ2-7; CDR3 DNA: TGTGCCAGTAGTACCGGCTCGGGCAGGGCTTACGAGCAGTACTTC; CDR3 protein: CASSTGSGRAYEQYF
clone size: -; V gene: TRBV5-1; D gene: TRBD2; J gene: TRBJ2-1; CDR3 DNA: TGCGCCAGCAGCAAAGGGACTAGCGGCTACAATGAGCAGTTCTTC; CDR3 protein: CASSKGTSGYNEQFF
clone size: once; V gene: TRBV30; D gene: TRBD1; J gene: TRBJ1-4; CDR3 DNA: TGTGCCTGGAACCCTGATTCAGGGGGGTATGAAAAACTGTTTTTT; CDR3 protein: CAWNPDSGGYEKLFF
clone size: -; V gene: TRBV4-1; D gene: -; J gene: TRBJ1-4; CDR3 DNA: TGCGCCAGCAGCCAAGATTTAGGATCGCCAAAACTGTTTTTT; CDR3 protein: CASSQDLGSPKLFF
clone size: -; V gene: TRBV28; D gene: -; J gene: TRBJ1-3; CDR3 DNA: TGTGCCAGCAGGTTGAACTCTGGAAACACCATATATTTT; CDR3 protein: CASRLNSGNTIYF
clone size: -; V gene: TRBV7-9; D gene: -; J gene: TRBJ1-1; CDR3 DNA: TGTGCCACCAGTGCCCCAGGGTGGAACACTGAAGCTTTCTTT; CDR3 protein: CATSAPGWNTEAFF
clone size: once; V gene: TRBV27; D gene: -; J gene: TRBJ2-7; CDR3 DNA: TGTGCCAGCAGTTACCTGGACAGAAGCTCCTACGAGCAGTACTTC; CDR3 protein: CASSYLDRSSYEQYF
clone size: -; V gene: TRBV18; D gene: -; J gene: TRBJ1-3; CDR3 DNA: TGTGCCAGCTCGCCCATAGACTCTGGAAACACCATATATTTT; CDR3 protein: CASSPIDSGNTIYF
clone size: -; V gene: TRBV5-1; D gene: -; J gene: TRBJ2-7; CDR3 DNA: TGCGCCAGCAGCTCCGACACTGCGATGGACAGACCCTACGAGCAGTACTTC; CDR3 protein: CASSSDTAMDRPYEQYF
clone size: -; V gene: TRBV18; D gene: TRBD1; J gene: TRBJ2-7; CDR3 DNA: TGTGCCAGCTCACTCGGGACAGGGGATGAGCAGTACTTC; CDR3 protein: CASSLGTGDEQYF
clone size: -; V gene: TRBV11-2; D gene: TRBD1; J gene: TRBJ1-2; CDR3 DNA: TGTGCCAGCAGCTTAGCCTGGGACAGGGGACAGAAAATGAGAGGCTACACCTTC; CDR3 protein: CASSLAWDRGQKMRGYTF
clone size: -; V gene: TRBV5-1; D gene: TRBD2; J gene: TRBJ2-5; CDR3 DNA: TGCGCCAGCAGCTTGGGTGGACTAGCGGGCCCGTACCAAGAGACCCAGTACTTC; CDR3 protein: CASSLGGLAGPYQETQYF
clone size: -; V gene: TRBV5-1; D gene: -; J gene: TRBJ2-1; CDR3 DNA: TGCGCCAGCAGCTTAAGGGAGAGTGAGCAGTTCTTC; CDR3 protein: CASSLRESEQFF
clone size: -; V gene: TRBV13; D gene: -; J gene: TRBJ2-5; CDR3 DNA: TGTGCCAGCAGCAGGATGGACAGCCTCTCGGAGACCCAGTACTTC; CDR3 protein: CASSRMDSLSETQYF
clone size: -; V gene: TRBV27; D gene: -; J gene: TRBJ1-2; CDR3 DNA: TGTGCCAGCAGTCTCAAGGGGGCTAACTATGGCTACACCTTC; CDR3 protein: CASSLKGANYGYTF
clone size: -; V gene: TRBV7-2; D gene: -; J gene: TRBJ1-1; CDR3 DNA: TGTGCCAGCAGCTCCTCTCCTGACAGCGAGGCTTTCTTT; CDR3 protein: CASSSSPDSEAFF
clone size: -; V gene: TRBV6-5; D gene: -; J gene: TRBJ2-7; CDR3 DNA: TGTGCCAGCAGTTACAGACAGGCATACTACGAGCAGTACTTC; CDR3 protein: CASSYRQAYYEQYF
clone size: -; V gene: TRBV9; D gene: -; J gene: TRBJ1-1; CDR3 DNA: TGTGCCAGCAGCCCGAGGGCGATGAACACTGAAGCTTTCTTT; CDR3 protein: CASSPRAMNTEAFF
clone size: -; V gene: TRBV7-9; D gene: TRBD2; J gene: TRBJ2-1; CDR3 DNA: TGTGCCAGCAGCTTAGCGGGGGCGGGAGGGCCGCGGAATGAGCAGTTCTTC; CDR3 protein: CASSLAGAGGPRNEQFF
clone size: once; V gene: TRBV25-1; D gene: -; J gene: TRBJ2-3; CDR3 DNA: TGTGCCAGCAGCCAGGATGTCCCAGATACGCAGTATTTT; CDR3 protein: CASSQDVPDTQYF
clone size: -; V gene: TRBV6-1; D gene: -; J gene: TRBJ2-7; CDR3 DNA: TGTGCCAGCTTAGGGTTAATCCACGAGCAGTACTTC; CDR3 protein: CASLGLIHEQYF
clone size: -; V gene: TRBV27; D gene: TRBD2; J gene: TRBJ2-1; CDR3 DNA: TGTGCCAGCAGTGAACTAGCGGGAGAGGACAATGAGCAGTTCTTC; CDR3 protein: CASSELAGEDNEQFF
clone size: -; V gene: TRBV19; D gene: -; J gene: TRBJ1-5; CDR3 DNA: TGTGCCAGTAGAACTGGTTCCAATCAGCCCCAGCATTTT; CDR3 protein: CASRTGSNQPQHF
clone size: -; V gene: TRBV6-5; D gene: -; J gene: TRBJ1-1; CDR3 DNA: TGTGCCAGCAGTTACAGTAACACTGAAGCTTTCTTT; CDR3 protein: CASSYSNTEAFF
clone size: once; V gene: TRBV13; D gene: -; J gene: TRBJ2-7; CDR3 DNA: TGTGCCAGCAGCTTTAGCGGGACAGGGCGATACGAGCAGTACTTC; CDR3 protein: CASSFSGTGRYEQYF
clone size: -; V gene: TRBV4-1; D gene: -; J gene: TRBJ2-2; CDR3 DNA: TGCGCCAGCAGCCAAGAGCGTCTGCCGAACACCGGGGAGCTGTTTTTT; CDR3 protein: CASSQERLPNTGELFF
clone size: -; V gene: TRBV19; D gene: -; J gene: TRBJ1-2; CDR3 DNA: TGTGCCAGTAGTATTTGGCTCGGCTATGGCTACACCTTC; CDR3 protein: CASSIWLGYGYTF
clone size: -; V gene: TRBV7-9; D gene: -; J gene: TRBJ2-5; CDR3 DNA: TGTGCCAGCAGCGAAGACGTTCAAGAGACCCAGTACTTC; CDR3 protein: CASSEDVQETQYF
clone size: -; V gene: TRBV27; D gene: TRBD2; J gene: TRBJ2-1; CDR3 DNA: TGTGCCAGCAGTTTAACCCTAGCGGGCTCCTACAATGAGCAGTTCTTC; CDR3 protein: CASSLTLAGSYNEQFF
clone size: -; V gene: TRBV7-2; D gene: TRBD2; J gene: TRBJ2-3; CDR3 DNA: TGTGCCAGCAGAAGTCTAGCGGGATACACAGATACGCAGTATTTT; CDR3 protein: CASRSLAGYTDTQYF
clone size: -; V gene: TRBV18; D gene: -; J gene: TRBJ1-4; CDR3 DNA: TGTGCCAGCTCACCACAGAGCCCAACTAATGAAAAACTGTTTTTT; CDR3 protein: CASSPQSPTNEKLFF
clone size: -; V gene: TRBV7-9; D gene: -; J gene: TRBJ2-7; CDR3 DNA: TGTGCCAGCAGCGAAGGTCCGGTCGACGAGCAGTACTTC; CDR3 protein: CASSEGPVDEQYF
clone size: -; V gene: TRBV2; D gene: -; J gene: TRBJ2-1; CDR3 DNA: TGTGCCAGCAGAGACTTTATGAGCTCCTACAATGAGCAGTTCTTC; CDR3 protein: CASRDFMSSYNEQFF
clone size: -; V gene: TRBV7-6; D gene: -; J gene: TRBJ2-3; CDR3 DNA: TGTGCCAGCAGCTTTCTAGCGCGGACAGATACGCAGTATTTT; CDR3 protein: CASSFLARTDTQYF
clone size: -; V gene: TRBV10-3; D gene: TRBD2; J gene: TRBJ2-7; CDR3 DNA: TGTGCCATCAGTGAAACTAGCGGGAGTTCCTACGAGCAGTACTTC; CDR3 protein: CAISETSGSSYEQYF
clone size: -; V gene: TRBV7-9; D gene: -; J gene: TRBJ1-1; CDR3 DNA: TGTGCCAGCAGCTTATACACAGGACCGATGAACACTGAAGCTTTCTTT; CDR3 protein: CASSLYTGPMNTEAFF